The 18 T cell receptor beta chains presented below share a single source sample, sequenced in a study of blood T cell repertoires in COVID-19. Measured with immunoSEQ multiplex PCR; TCRdb has only the in-frame clones, and not every one. The repertoire holds about 190,000 clones, with approximately 91% as singletons. Sequenced: peripheral blood. Receptors were obtained from a man between 25 and 39 years old with acute or convalescent COVID-19.

The chain combines TRBV18 with TRBJ2-7, with TRBD1 matching 10 bases. The CDR3 is made up of 16 amino acids. The germline V gene encodes CDR1 KGHSH and CDR2 LQKENI. The J segment lost 1 base and the V segment lost 3 bases, leaving 6 bases of the junction unmatched. CDR3 protein: CASSPNRQGASYEQYF. CDR3 sequence (DNA): TGTGCCAGCTCACCCAACCGACAGGGGGCATCCTACGAGCAGTACTTC.

V gene TRBV18 combines with J gene TRBJ2-7; possibly TRBD2 for D (5 bases). The CDR3 spans 14 residues. Between the trimmed V and J ends, which lost 8 bases and 2 bases, there was a span of 16 bases. The V gene's germline CDR1 is KGHSH and CDR2 LQKENI. CDR3 in DNA: TGTGCCAGCAGACCCCCGGACTCTACCTACGAGCAGTACTTC. Translated: CASRPPDSTYEQYF. The full variable domain, completed using reference TRBV18 and TRBJ2-7, is NAGVMQNPRHLVRRRGQEARLRCSPMKGHSHVYWYRQLPEEGLKFMVYLQKENIIDESGMPKERFSAEFPKEGPSILRIQQVVRGDSAAYFCASRPPDSTYEQYFGPGTRLTVT.

This sequence joins TRBV7-3 and TRBJ1-1; D is possibly TRBD1 (5 bases). Germline V gene lookup returns CDR1 SGHTA and CDR2 FQGTGA. This CDR3 is 13 amino acids long. The V end lost 3 bases, the J end lost 3 bases, and 8 bases lay between the germline ends. CDR3 sequence: CASSFGGDTEAFF. The DNA of the CDR3 is TGTGCCAGCAGCTTCGGGGGGGACACTGAAGCTTTCTTT.

This clone occurred once. The rearrangement uses TRBV21-1 and TRBJ1-2; the DNA was not compared with TRBD1, the D call given in the table. TRBV21-1 is flagged as a pseudogene. This CDR3 comprises 11 residues. CDR3 sequence (DNA): TGTGCCAGCTCGGAATTGGGGGCAGAGTTCTTC. It translates to CASSELGAEFF.

This clone was picked up a small number of times. The chain recombines TRBV4-2 with TRBJ1-4; D remains ambiguous. The CDR3 totals 12 residues. Trimming pared 1 base from V and 7 bases from J, leaving 4 bases between. Looked up from germline, CDR1 is LGHNA and CDR2 is YNFKEQ. In nucleotides, the CDR3 is TGTGCCAGCAGCCAAGTCGGTGAAAAACTGTTTTTT. Translated, it gives CASSQVGEKLFF.

The chain combines TRBV5-1 with TRBJ1-3; TRBD1 matches at 8 bases. V trimming: 2 bases; J trimming: 4 bases; junction bases outside the gene matches: 11. The CDR3 contains 17 residues. Germline CDR1 SGHRS, CDR2 YFSETQ. CDR3 sequence: CASSLISGTGSGNTIYF. The CDR3 nucleotides are TGCGCCAGCAGCTTAATATCCGGGACAGGATCCGGAAACACCATATATTTT.

V gene TRBV6-5 combines with J gene TRBJ1-5; D is ambiguous. Germline V lookup: CDR1 MNHEY, CDR2 SVGAGI. V was cut by 5 bases and J by 0 bases, with 5 bases left in between. The CDR3 has 13 residues. CDR3 amino acids: CASSTYSNQPQHF. CDR3 DNA sequence: TGTGCCAGCAGTACCTATAGCAATCAGCCCCAGCATTTT.

The chain combines TRBV29-1 with TRBJ1-2; maybe TRBD1 (5 bases). The germline V gene encodes CDR1 SQVTM and CDR2 ANQGSEA. The V gene lost 7 bases and the J gene lost 5 bases, with 14 bases spanning the gap. The CDR3 spans 12 residues. The DNA of the CDR3 is TGCAGCGCCACTCTGACAGATTATGGCTACACCTTC. Its protein is CSATLTDYGYTF.

This clone was observed a few times. The V call is TRBV9, the J call TRBJ1-2; a possible D gene is TRBD1 (6 bases). There are 15 residues in the CDR3. V was trimmed by 1 base and J by 6 bases, leaving 16 bases between them. CDR1 and CDR2 from the germline V gene are SGDLS and YYNGEE. CDR3 nucleotides: TGTGCCAGCAGCGTACAGGGGTCAATAGCTCATGGCTACACCTTC. It translates to CASSVQGSIAHGYTF.

This rearrangement joins TRBV28 to TRBJ2-3; no clear D. The V gene lost 5 bases and the J gene lost 7 bases, with 10 bases spanning the gap. CDR1 and CDR2 from the germline V gene are MDHEN and SYDVKM. The CDR3 covers 12 residues. CDR3 sequence reads: CASSPPRYTQYF. CDR3 nucleotides: TGTGCCAGCAGTCCGCCCCGGTATACGCAGTATTTT.

The sample holds one count of this clone. The chain uses TRBV28 and TRBJ1-5; TRBD1 might be the D (5 bases). This CDR3 is 14 amino acids long. V was shortened by 2 bases and J by 7 bases, with 12 bases between the two germline ends. Germline V gene lookup returns CDR1 MDHEN and CDR2 SYDVKM. CDR3 in amino acids: CASSLSQGTQPQHF. The CDR3 DNA sequence: TGTGCCAGCAGTTTAAGTCAGGGTACCCAGCCCCAGCATTTT.

This clone was picked up one time. The rearrangement links TRBV6-5 to TRBJ2-1, with TRBD2 matching over 7 bases. The V gene end was trimmed by 2 bases and the J gene end by 4 bases; junction bases not matched to a gene: 5. The CDR3 is made up of 15 amino acids. The germline gives CDR1 MNHEY, CDR2 SVGAGI. CDR3 region: CASSYEGLTYNEQFF. The DNA of the CDR3 is TGTGCCAGCAGTTACGAGGGACTAACGTACAATGAGCAGTTCTTC.

This sequence joins TRBV28 and TRBJ1-5; 8 nucleotides agree with TRBD1. Unmatched junction bases numbered 2, after V lost 7 bases and J lost 6 bases. The germline gives CDR1 MDHEN, CDR2 SYDVKM. The CDR3 length is 12 residues. The CDR3 bases are TGTGCCAGCAAAGACAGGGGTCAGCCCCAGCATTTT. This sequence encodes CASKDRGQPQHF.

The J gene is TRBJ2-3, the V gene TRBV18, with a possible D match to TRBD2 (5 bases). In germline, CDR1 is KGHSH, CDR2 LQKENI. The CDR3 is made up of 13 amino acids. V was clipped by 6 bases and J by 2 bases, with 9 bases between them. CDR3 protein: CASSLDFTDTQYF. Written as DNA, the CDR3 is TGTGCCAGCTCTCTGGACTTCACAGATACGCAGTATTTT.

This chain joins TRBV28 and TRBJ2-7; possibly TRBD1 for D (7 bases). The CDR3 totals 16 residues. Germline V CDR1 and CDR2: MDHEN, SYDVKM. Trimming left V 6 bases short and J 2 bases short, with 20 bases between. The CDR3 DNA reads as TGTGCCAGCAGCTTGGAGGGGGCGCTGGGTGCCTACGAGCAGTACTTC. It yields the protein CASSLEGALGAYEQYF. Combining the CDR3 with reference TRBV28 and TRBJ2-7 gives the whole variable domain DVKVTQSSRYLVKRTGEKVFLECVQDMDHENMFWYRQDPGLGLRLIYFSYDVKMKEKGDIPEGYSVSREKKERFSLILESASTNQTSMYLCASSLEGALGAYEQYFGPGTRLTVT.

This clone was detected once. V usage is TRBV6-2 or TRBV6-3 and J usage is TRBJ2-2, with 13 bases aligning to TRBD2. Germline CDR1 reads MNHEY; CDR2 reads SVGEGT. The length of the CDR3 is 19 residues. Losses at the gene ends were 6 bases for V and 0 bases for J; bases not matched to a gene: 10. The CDR3 bases are TGTGCCAGCAGCCGGAGGACTAGCGGGAGACCCGCGAACACCGGGGAGCTGTTTTTT. It is translated as CASSRRTSGRPANTGELFF.

This clone has a single count. The chain employs TRBV28 and TRBJ2-1, with 8 bases fitting TRBD2. V lost 6 bases and J lost 7; bases outside the gene matches: 14. CDR1 is MDHEN and CDR2 is SYDVKM in the germline V gene. The CDR3 spans 16 residues. CDR3 amino acids: CASSAEGLASLNEQFF. Written as DNA, the CDR3 is TGTGCCAGCAGCGCCGAAGGACTAGCCAGTTTGAATGAGCAGTTCTTC.

The V call is TRBV2, the J call TRBJ2-3, with TRBD2 matching 14 bases. The CDR3 runs to 17 residues. The germline gives CDR1 SNHLY, CDR2 FYNNEI. J gave up 8 bases and V 2 bases, and 9 bases lay outside the gene matches. CDR3 in DNA: TGTGCCAGCAGTGAATGGGGGGGACTAGCGGGAGTAGGTACGCAGTATTTT. This sequence encodes CASSEWGGLAGVGTQYF.